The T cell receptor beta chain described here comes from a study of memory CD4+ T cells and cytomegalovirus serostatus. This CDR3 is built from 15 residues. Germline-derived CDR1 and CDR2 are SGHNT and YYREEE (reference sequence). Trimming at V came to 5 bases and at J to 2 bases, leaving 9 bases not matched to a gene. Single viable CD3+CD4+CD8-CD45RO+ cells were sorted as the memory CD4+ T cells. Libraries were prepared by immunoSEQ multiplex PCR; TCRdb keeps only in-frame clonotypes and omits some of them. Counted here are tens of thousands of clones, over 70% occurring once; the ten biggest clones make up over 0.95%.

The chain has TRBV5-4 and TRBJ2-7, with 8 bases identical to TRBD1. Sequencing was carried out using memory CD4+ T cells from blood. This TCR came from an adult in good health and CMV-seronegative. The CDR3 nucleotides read TGTGCCAGCAGTTCCTCCGGGACAGGACCCTACGAGCAGTACTTC. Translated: CASSSSGTGPYEQYF. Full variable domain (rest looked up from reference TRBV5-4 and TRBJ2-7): ETGVTQSPTHLIKTRGQQVTLRCSSQSGHNTVSWYQQALGQGPQFIFQYYREEENGRGNFPPRFSGLQFPNYSSELNVNALELDDSALYLCASSSSGTGPYEQYFGPGTRLTVT.